The source of this T cell receptor (beta chain) is a study of blood T cell repertoires in COVID-19. Whole-study context: PBMCs, B-cell-depleted T cells, or T cells were the source of the cDNA or gDNA that made up the material.

Germline CDR1 LNHDA, CDR2 SQIVND (reference sequence). V shed 3 bases and J 2 bases; nucleotides not matched to a gene: 10. The CDR3 contains 17 residues. Profiling relied on immunoSEQ multiplex PCR, and the TCRdb table lists in-frame clones only, not all of them. Among about 200,000 clones listed, almost 85% were seen once. This receptor was obtained from a woman aged 70 to 79 with COVID-19, enrolled during active disease. The sample comprised peripheral blood. J is TRBJ1-2 and V is TRBV19; 9 bases are shared with TRBD1. The CDR3 nucleotides are TGTGCCAGTAGTATCATAGGGGGACAGGGACGGAACTATGGCTACACCTTC. Protein product: CASSIIGGQGRNYGYTF.